The entry below describes one T cell receptor beta chain. The antigen remains undetermined. The data were produced by immunoSEQ multiplex PCR, yet TCRdb's version contains in-frame clones alone and is incomplete. This repertoire shows about 35,000 clones, approximately 86% found once; its top ten account for 6.8%. The data were obtained in a study of T cell responses to AZD1222 COVID-19 vaccine. Overall study results and limits: Scientists sampled the repertoires only once the peak T cell response had passed. The donor group comprised mostly white British people and more females; the analysis possibly underestimated clonal diversity.

The receptor was derived from an adult in good health. Sequenced material: peripheral blood, taken on day 0 of AZD1222 vaccination.

The CDR3 DNA reads TGTGCCTCACTAGAGAGAAGGACAGGGTCGGGAAAACTGTTTTTT. Translation: CASLERRTGSGKLFF. The V and J genes are TRBV30 and TRBJ1-4; 8 positions agree with TRBD1. This CDR3 is 15 amino acids long. The germline gives CDR1 GTSNPN, CDR2 SVGIG (reference sequence). V shed 7 bases and J 10 bases; nucleotides not matched to a gene: 17.